A selection of T cell receptor beta chains follows, all from one sample in a study of blood T cell repertoires in COVID-19. Repertoires were generated with immunoSEQ multiplex PCR, while TCRdb's copy carries only in-frame clones and drops some. Altogether around 150,000 clones are present, roughly 80% being singletons, with the ten largest covering about 8.3%. Sequencing was performed on peripheral blood. All receptors derive from a man between 60 and 75 years old with acute or convalescent COVID-19. Both conserved end residues are part of each CDR3. D genes are given only for firm matches. Expanded clones are given a class, and other clones once, few, many or no size at all.

clone_size	v_call	d_call	j_call	cdr3_nt	cdr3_aa
NA	TRBV3-1/TRBV3-2	TRBD1	TRBJ1-2	TGTGCCAGCAGCCAAGTTGTTCCGGGACAGGGAAACTATGGCTACACCTTC	CASSQVVPGQGNYGYTF
NA	TRBV18	NA	TRBJ2-6	TGTGCCAGCTCACCAGCCTACTCTGGGGCCAACGTCCTGACTTTC	CASSPAYSGANVLTF
NA	TRBV5-1	NA	TRBJ1-1	TGCGCCAGCAGCTGGAGACAGCGAACGAACACTGAAGCTTTCTTT	CASSWRQRTNTEAFF
NA	TRBV18	NA	TRBJ1-3	TGTGCCAGCTCACCATACACAACAGTTGGAAACACCATATATTTT	CASSPYTTVGNTIYF
NA	TRBV18	TRBD1	TRBJ1-5	TGTGCCAGCTCCTCTTCCTCACAGGGGCGGGATAGCAATCAGCCCCAGCATTTT	CASSSSSQGRDSNQPQHF
NA	TRBV19	NA	TRBJ2-6	TGTGCCAGTAGTATGTCACAGGGCTCTGGGGCCAACGTCCTGACTTTC	CASSMSQGSGANVLTF
NA	TRBV5-1	NA	TRBJ1-6	TGCGCCAGCAGCTTGGTTTCGGATAATTCACCCCTCCACTTT	CASSLVSDNSPLHF
NA	TRBV9	TRBD1	TRBJ2-5	TGTGCCAGCAGCGTAGCTGGGACAGGGGGTAAAGAGACCCAGTACTTC	CASSVAGTGGKETQYF
once	TRBV24-1	NA	TRBJ1-1	TGTGCCACCAGTGGGGTTCCGGGGGAGACTGAAGCTTTCTTT	CATSGVPGETEAFF
once	TRBV28	TRBD1	TRBJ1-1	TGTGCCAGCAGTTTAGGACCTTCAGGGGGCACAGGAGCTTTCTTT	CASSLGPSGGTGAFF
once	TRBV2	TRBD1	TRBJ2-1	TGTGCCAGCAACCCGGGACAGGGGGCCTACAATGAGCAGTTCTTC	CASNPGQGAYNEQFF
NA	TRBV6-5	TRBD1	TRBJ1-5	TGTGCCAGCCGACAGGGGTCGGCAAGTCAGCCCCAGCATTTT	CASRQGSASQPQHF
NA	TRBV6-5	TRBD1	TRBJ1-2	TGTGCCAGCAGTTACTCGACAGGGGGAAGTGGCTACACCTTC	CASSYSTGGSGYTF
NA	TRBV24-1	NA	TRBJ1-2	TGTGCCACCAGTGATCCCCGACAGGAGCCCTATGGCTACACCTTC	CATSDPRQEPYGYTF
NA	TRBV9	TRBD1	TRBJ1-1	TGTGCCAGCAGCGTAGAAAGTTACGGGACAGGGGGCACTGAAGCTTTCTTT	CASSVESYGTGGTEAFF
NA	TRBV20-1	TRBD2	TRBJ2-5	TGCAGTGCTAGTGAAATCGGCGGGGGACTTCAAGAGACCCAGTACTTC	CSASEIGGGLQETQYF
NA	TRBV23-1	NA	TRBJ1-6	TGCGCCAGCTGCCGCGGGCGGAGTAATTCACCCCTCCACTTT	CASCRGRSNSPLHF
NA	TRBV24-1	NA	TRBJ2-7	TGTGCCACCAGCTCTCAACAGGGAACGCGCGAGCAGTACTTC	CATSSQQGTREQYF
NA	TRBV19	TRBD1	TRBJ1-1	TGTGCCAGTAGTATAGCCGGACAGGGTAGGACTGAAGCTTTCTTT	CASSIAGQGRTEAFF
few	TRBV6-5	TRBD1	TRBJ1-2	TGTGCCAGCAGTCGGACAGGGAATCCGTATGGCTACACCTTC	CASSRTGNPYGYTF
NA	TRBV19	NA	TRBJ1-5	TGTGCCAGTAGTAGCATCGCGGGGGGCGGAATTCAGCCCCAGCATTTT	CASSSIAGGGIQPQHF
NA	TRBV7-2	NA	TRBJ1-6	TGTGCCAGCAGCTTAGGACGGCAACTACCCTATAATTCACCCCTCCACTTT	CASSLGRQLPYNSPLHF
NA	TRBV5-5	TRBD1	TRBJ1-1	TGTGCCAGCAGCTTGGCGACCGGGACAGGCTTGACTGAAGCTTTCTTT	CASSLATGTGLTEAFF
NA	TRBV5-1	TRBD1	TRBJ2-1	TGCGCCAGCAGCTTCCAGCGGACAGGGGGCGGGTACAATGAGCAGTTCTTC	CASSFQRTGGGYNEQFF
NA	TRBV6-1	TRBD1	TRBJ2-4	TGTGCCAGCAGTGAGGGACAGGGGGCTGACATTCAGTACTTC	CASSEGQGADIQYF
NA	TRBV15	NA	TRBJ1-4	TGTGCCACCAGCAGAGATAAGGCTAGGAGCGAAAAACTGTTTTTT	CATSRDKARSEKLFF
NA	TRBV5-1	NA	TRBJ2-1	TGCGCCAGCAGCCCAGGGGACCCTTATCGCAATGAGCAGTTCTTC	CASSPGDPYRNEQFF
NA	TRBV12-2	NA	TRBJ2-3	TGTGCAAGTCGCTTCCCCACTCGCGACAGTACTAGCACAGATACGCAGTATTTT	CASRFPTRDSTSTDTQYF
NA	TRBV6-5	TRBD1	TRBJ2-7	TGTGCCAGCAGTTACCGGGGGACAGGGGGGAACGAGCAGTACTTC	CASSYRGTGGNEQYF
NA	TRBV30	NA	TRBJ2-1	TGTGCCTGGAGTTCCGTATCCTACAATGAGCAGTTCTTC	CAWSSVSYNEQFF
NA	TRBV6-1	TRBD1	TRBJ1-2	TGTGCCAGCAGTGACGATCGGACAGGGGGAGGCTACACCTTC	CASSDDRTGGGYTF
NA	TRBV6-6	TRBD1	TRBJ2-1	TGTGCCAGCAGTTACTCCCGGGACAGGGCTTACAATGAGCAGTTCTTC	CASSYSRDRAYNEQFF
NA	TRBV4-1	TRBD1	TRBJ1-1	TGCGCCAGCAGCCAAGATGGGGACAGCATGTCTCTGAACACTGAAGCTTTCTTT	CASSQDGDSMSLNTEAFF
NA	TRBV19	TRBD1	TRBJ2-7	TGTGCCAGTAGTATCCAGGGGGTATACGAGCAGTACTTC	CASSIQGVYEQYF
NA	TRBV3-1/TRBV3-2	TRBD2	TRBJ2-3	TGTGCCAGCAGCCACTATTCCGGGACTAGCGGGGGGAGCACAGATACGCAGTATTTT	CASSHYSGTSGGSTDTQYF
NA	TRBV6-5	NA	TRBJ2-5	TGTGCCAGCAGTTCTACCCAAGAGACCCAGTACTTC	CASSSTQETQYF
NA	TRBV10-3	NA	TRBJ1-2	TGTGCCACCCAGGGCAACTATGGCTACACCTTC	CATQGNYGYTF
NA	TRBV25-1	NA	TRBJ2-7	TGTGCCAGCAGTGAAACAGGGTACGAGCAGTACTTC	CASSETGYEQYF
NA	TRBV2	NA	TRBJ2-1	TGTGCCAGCAGTGAATCCAAGGGGGGGGGCACCAATGAGCAGTTCTTC	CASSESKGGGTNEQFF
NA	TRBV9	TRBD1	TRBJ2-2	TGTGCCAGCAGCAGGGGGCAGGGTTTCACCGGGGAGCTGTTTTTT	CASSRGQGFTGELFF
NA	TRBV6-5	TRBD1	TRBJ2-1	TGTGCCAGCAGGGGAATGACAGGGCACTACAATGAGCAGTTCTTC	CASRGMTGHYNEQFF
NA	TRBV9	NA	TRBJ1-2	TGTGCCAGCAGCTTTCGGTACTACGATGGCTACACCTTC	CASSFRYYDGYTF
NA	TRBV19	NA	TRBJ1-5	TGTGCCAGTAGTATAAATCGTGGGGGCGCGAACAATCAGCCCCAGCATTTT	CASSINRGGANNQPQHF
NA	TRBV10-3	NA	TRBJ1-2	TGTGCCATCAGTGAGAGTACAGGGCAACCATATGGCTACACCTTC	CAISESTGQPYGYTF
NA	TRBV10-3	TRBD1	TRBJ2-1	TGTGCCATCAGTCCAATGGGGACAGGGAGTTCGAATGAGCAGTTCTTC	CAISPMGTGSSNEQFF
NA	TRBV18	NA	TRBJ1-1	TGTGCCAGCTCACCCCCTGGGGGCATGAACACTGAAGCTTTCTTT	CASSPPGGMNTEAFF
once	TRBV28	TRBD1	TRBJ1-2	TGTGCCAGCAGAACCATGACAGGGACAGGCTACACCTTC	CASRTMTGTGYTF
once	TRBV29-1	NA	TRBJ2-7	TGCAGCGTTGAATTGGCTGGGACACCTACTTACGAGCAGTACTTC	CSVELAGTPTYEQYF
NA	TRBV6-1	NA	TRBJ1-5	TGTGCCAGCAGTGTTGGGGGGGGTTATAGCAATCAGCCCCAGCATTTT	CASSVGGGYSNQPQHF
NA	TRBV14	TRBD2	TRBJ2-7	TGTGCCAGCAGCCAAGGAGCGGGGGGTGCTTACGAGCAGTACTTC	CASSQGAGGAYEQYF
NA	TRBV20-1	NA	TRBJ2-1	TGCAGTGCTAGTTACAGGAACACACTATCCTACAATGAGCAGTTCTTC	CSASYRNTLSYNEQFF
NA	TRBV15	NA	TRBJ2-3	TGTGCCACCAGCAACCGGGGTACGCAGTATTTT	CATSNRGTQYF